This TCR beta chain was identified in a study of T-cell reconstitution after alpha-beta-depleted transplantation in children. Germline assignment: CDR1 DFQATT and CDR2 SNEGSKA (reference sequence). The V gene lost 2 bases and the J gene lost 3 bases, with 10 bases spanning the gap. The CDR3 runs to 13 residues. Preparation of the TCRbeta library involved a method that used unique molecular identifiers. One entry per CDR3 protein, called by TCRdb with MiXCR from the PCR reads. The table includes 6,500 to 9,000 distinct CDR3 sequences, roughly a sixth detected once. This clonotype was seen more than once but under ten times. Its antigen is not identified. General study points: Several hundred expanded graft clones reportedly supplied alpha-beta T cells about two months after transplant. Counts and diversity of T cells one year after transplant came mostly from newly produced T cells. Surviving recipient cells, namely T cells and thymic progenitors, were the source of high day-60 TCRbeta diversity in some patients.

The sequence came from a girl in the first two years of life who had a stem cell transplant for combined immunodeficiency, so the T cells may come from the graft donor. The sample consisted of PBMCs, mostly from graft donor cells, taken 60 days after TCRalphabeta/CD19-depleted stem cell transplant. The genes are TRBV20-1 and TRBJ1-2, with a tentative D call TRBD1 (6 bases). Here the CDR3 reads CSARNRAHYGYTF. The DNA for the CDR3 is TGCAGTGCTAGAAACAGGGCCCACTATGGCTACACCTTC.